Shown below are 11 T cell receptor beta chains from a single sample sequenced in a study of shared clonotypes between healthy human individuals (dated by TCRdb to 2020 to 2021). The library came from the immunoSEQ multiplex PCR assay. This immuneACCESS table, as held by TCRdb, lists in-frame sequences with V and J called but not all clones. Of the missing ones, under half trace to an unresolved V gene in checked studies; the others have no known cause. The sample contains around 2.3 million clones, approximately 96% of them found a single time. Together, the top ten hold approximately 0.13% of the sample. Sequencing was carried out using naive CD4+ T cells sorted from blood. The cell subset or site label, read with the paper, signifies: CD45RA+ positively selected. The receptor source for this set is a man in his late teens or twenties in good health.

The rearrangement uses TRBV30 and TRBJ1-3; tentatively, D is TRBD1 (5 bases). Germline CDR1 is GTSNPN and CDR2 is SVGIG (reference sequence). V lost 3 bases to trimming and J lost 3 bases, with 12 bases between them. The CDR3 spans 14 residues. CDR3 sequence reads: CAWSPGILGNTIYF. The CDR3, as DNA: TGTGCCTGGAGCCCAGGGATCCTTGGAAACACCATATATTTT.

The chain combines TRBV19 with TRBJ1-2; 9 bases align to TRBD1. CDR3 length: 12 amino acids. With 8 bases clipped from V and 8 bases from J, the junction kept 6 bases outside the gene matches. Per germline, CDR1 LNHDA and CDR2 SQIVND (reference sequence). The CDR3 sequence is CASGDRAFGYTF. For the CDR3, the DNA is TGTGCCAGTGGGGACAGGGCGTTCGGCTACACCTTC.

The V and J genes are TRBV5-1 and TRBJ2-2, with 8 nucleotides matching TRBD1. Germline trimming cut 2 bases from V and 5 bases from J; bases unmatched to any gene: 8. The germline CDR1 and CDR2 sequences are SGHRS and YFSETQ. The CDR3 runs 16 residues. CDR3 residues: CASSLSGTGITGELFF. The CDR3, as DNA: TGCGCCAGCAGCTTATCCGGGACAGGAATTACCGGGGAGCTGTTTTTT.

V is TRBV18 and J is TRBJ2-5; 7 bases agree with TRBD1. Per germline, CDR1 KGHSH and CDR2 LQKENI. Trimming removed 3 bases from V and 2 bases from J; junction bases left unmatched: 6. The CDR3 is 15 residues long. CDR3: CASSPTGSWQETQYF. The DNA for the CDR3 is TGTGCCAGCTCACCGACAGGGAGTTGGCAAGAGACCCAGTACTTC. The full variable domain, its missing parts supplied by reference TRBV18 and TRBJ2-5, is NAGVMQNPRHLVRRRGQEARLRCSPMKGHSHVYWYRQLPEEGLKFMVYLQKENIIDESGMPKERFSAEFPKEGPSILRIQQVVRGDSAAYFCASSPTGSWQETQYFGPGTRLLVL.

V usage is TRBV11-2 and J usage is TRBJ2-7; tentative D call: TRBD2 (5 bases). Germline V CDR1 and CDR2: SGHAT, FQNNGV. CDR3 length equals 15 residues. Between the trimmed V and J ends, which lost 0 bases and 3 bases, there was a span of 12 bases. The CDR3 DNA reads as TGTGCCAGCAGCTTAGATAATCTAGCCTACTACGAGCAGTACTTC. Protein: CASSLDNLAYYEQYF.

The chain combines TRBV2 with TRBJ2-2; D is perhaps TRBD1 (6 bases). Trimming shortened V by 5 bases and J by 6 bases, and 16 bases separated the two germline ends. The CDR3 has 15 residues. CDR1 is SNHLY, CDR2 FYNNEI, per germline. The CDR3 bases are TGTGCCAGCAGTCAAGAGACAGGATCGGCCGGGGAGCTGTTTTTT. Protein product: CASSQETGSAGELFF.

V is TRBV18 and J is TRBJ1-5; possible D gene TRBD1, 6 bases. Germline lookup yields CDR1 KGHSH and CDR2 LQKENI. The length of the CDR3 is 16 residues. V was shortened by 5 bases and J by 3 bases, with 17 bases between the two germline ends. Here the CDR3 reads CASSKTRTVTNQPQHF. The CDR3, as DNA: TGTGCCAGCTCAAAGACCCGGACAGTAACCAATCAGCCCCAGCATTTT.

The chain is built from TRBV5-1 and TRBJ2-2, with 12 bases lining up with TRBD2. This CDR3 comprises 15 residues. V shed 1 base, J shed 6 bases, and the junction held 1 base outside the gene matches. Germline values: CDR1 SGHRS, CDR2 YFSETQ. The CDR3 nucleotides are TGCGCCAGCAGCTTGTCTAGCGGGAGGGCCGGGGAGCTGTTTTTT. Protein product: CASSLSSGRAGELFF.

The chain joins TRBV5-4 to TRBJ2-5, with a tentative D call TRBD2 (6 bases). The CDR3 is 13 residues long. Germline CDR1 reads SGHNT; CDR2 reads YYREEE (reference sequence). V lost 9 bases to trimming and J lost 2 bases, with 14 bases between them. CDR3 sequence reads: CATKLAVQETQYF. In nucleotides, the CDR3 is TGTGCCACAAAACTAGCTGTACAAGAGACCCAGTACTTC.

The chain employs TRBV19 and TRBJ2-3; D remains ambiguous. There are 16 residues in the CDR3. The V end lost 3 bases, the J end lost 2 bases, and 15 bases lay between the germline ends. Germline V gene data show CDR1 as LNHDA and CDR2 as SQIVND (reference sequence). CDR3: CASSMTKAPYTDTQYF. CDR3 nucleotides: TGTGCCAGTAGTATGACAAAAGCCCCCTACACAGATACGCAGTATTTT.

This clone has only one observation. The chain recombines TRBV6-5 with TRBJ2-7; D may match TRBD1 or TRBD2 (6 bases each). This CDR3 is built from 15 residues. Germline CDR1 reads MNHEY; CDR2 reads SVGAGI. V was pared by 6 bases and J by 1 base, with 16 bases between. DNA of the CDR3: TGTGCCAGCAGGGCACAGGGTGCGGGGTCCTACGAGCAGTACTTC. It codes for CASRAQGAGSYEQYF.